Reported below is one T cell receptor beta chain. The antigen remains undetermined. Assay used: immunoSEQ multiplex PCR; TCRdb lists only in-frame clones, some missing. This table holds roughly 12,000 clones, about 72% found once. This sample was included in a study of CD4+ T cells in melanoma. Whole-study findings and limits: In melanoma, neoantigen-specific CD4+ T cells reportedly differed in differentiation state. CD8+ T cell, macrophage and B cell function reportedly correlated with neoantigen-specific CD4+ T cells.

The CDR3 loop spans 14 amino acids. The germline V gene has CDR1 SGHRS and CDR2 YFSETQ. Trimming stripped 7 bases from V and 2 bases from J, with 13 bases between. The receptor comes from a human donor with melanoma. The sequenced sample was cells from a culture (not recorded whether cultured in vitro). V is TRBV5-1 and J is TRBJ2-1; tentative D call: TRBD1 (5 bases). The CDR3 loop reads CASSVDIAYNEQFF. CDR3 in DNA: TGCGCCAGCTCAGTGGACATAGCCTACAATGAGCAGTTCTTC. Full variable domain (remainder filled in from reference TRBV5-1 and TRBJ2-1): KAGVTQTPRYLIKTRGQQVTLSCSPISGHRSVSWYQQTPGQGLQFLFEYFSETQRNKGNFPGRFSGRQFSNSRSEMNVSTLELGDSALYLCASSVDIAYNEQFFGPGTRLTVL.